The 11 T cell receptor beta chains reported below all come from one sample, sequenced in a study of shared clonotypes between healthy human individuals. Measured with immunoSEQ multiplex PCR; TCRdb has only the in-frame clones, and not every one. The sample lists hundreds of thousands of clones, about 76% seen once, with under 15% in the top ten. Input material: PBMCs. All receptors come from a woman in her thirties or forties in good health. Some clones in this sample may be carry-over from other donors' samples.

At least ten counts were recorded for this clone. Distinct nucleotide sequences in the sample also encode this CDR3. The rearrangement uses TRBV4-2 and TRBJ2-1, with D possibly TRBD1 on 7 matching bases. The ends were cut back, 0 bases at V and 5 bases at J, with 11 bases in the middle. The CDR3 loop spans 15 amino acids. Germline V gene lookup returns CDR1 LGHNA and CDR2 YNFKEQ. The CDR3 loop is CASSQDQGGHNEQFF. The CDR3, as DNA: TGTGCCAGCAGCCAAGACCAGGGGGGACACAATGAGCAGTTCTTC.

The chain links TRBV4-3 to TRBJ2-7; unclear D gene. The ends were cut back, 0 bases at V and 6 bases at J, with 12 bases in the middle. Germline-derived CDR1 and CDR2 are LGHNA and YSLEER. This CDR3 spans 14 amino acids. The CDR3 reads CASSQEGWQSEQYF. CDR3 DNA sequence: TGCGCCAGCAGCCAAGAGGGGTGGCAGAGCGAGCAGTACTTC.

The rearrangement joins TRBV6-5 to TRBJ2-7; 9 bases align to TRBD2. The germline gives CDR1 MNHEY, CDR2 SVGAGI. CDR3 length equals 13 residues. The trim removed 7 bases at V and 2 bases at J, leaving 3 bases unmatched. As DNA, the CDR3 is TGTGCCAGCAAGACTAGCGGCACCTACGAGCAGTACTTC. This encodes CASKTSGTYEQYF.

This clone has a single count. The chain links TRBV6-1 to TRBJ1-5; D remains unclear. V lost 2 bases to trimming and J lost 1 base, with 3 bases between them. This CDR3 is built from 13 residues. Germline V gives CDR1 MNHNS, CDR2 SASEGT. The CDR3 region has the DNA TGTGCCAGCAGTGAAATAAGCAATCAGCCCCAGCATTTT. This gives the protein CASSEISNQPQHF.

The chain carries TRBV7-3 and TRBJ2-7; TRBD2 matches at 9 bases. CDR1 is SGHTA and CDR2 is FQGTGA in the germline V gene. CDR3 length equals 16 residues. J gave up 12 bases and V 0 bases, and 15 bases lay outside the gene matches. In nucleotides, the CDR3 is TGTGCCAGCAGCTTAACCCCGGGGATAGCGGGAGCGGGCCTGTACTTC. It yields the protein CASSLTPGIAGAGLYF. Full variable domain (rest looked up from reference TRBV7-3 and TRBJ2-7): GAGVSQTPSNKVTEKGKYVELRCDPISGHTALYWYRQSLGQGPEFLIYFQGTGAADDSGLPNDRFFAVRPEGSVSTLKIQRTERGDSAVYLCASSLTPGIAGAGLYFGPGTRLTVT.

V and J are TRBV28 and TRBJ2-7, with D perhaps matching TRBD1 or TRBD2 (5 bases each). CDR1 and CDR2 (germline): MDHEN, SYDVKM. The CDR3 runs 12 residues. V dropped 8 bases and J dropped 2 bases, with 10 bases sitting between them. The CDR3 sequence: CASRDPAYEQYF. The CDR3 nucleotides are TGTGCCAGCCGGGACCCAGCCTACGAGCAGTACTTC.

The V and J genes are TRBV14 and TRBJ2-3; no clear D. This CDR3 spans 11 amino acids. Trimming cost V 1 base and J 6 bases, with 2 bases left between them. Germline V CDR1 and CDR2: SGHDN, FVKESK. The CDR3 nucleotides read TGTGCCAGCAGCCAAGTTGATACGCAGTATTTT. Amino acids: CASSQVDTQYF. Complete variable domain (other parts from reference TRBV14 and TRBJ2-3): EAGVTQFPSHSVIEKGQTVTLRCDPISGHDNLYWYRRVMGKEIKFLLHFVKESKQDESGMPNNRFLAERTGGTYSTLKVQPAELEDSGVYFCASSQVDTQYFGPGTRLTVL.

This sequence joins TRBV18 and TRBJ2-3, with 8 bases identical to TRBD2. Trimming cost V 5 bases and J 0 bases; bases outside gene matches: 4. The CDR3 extends over 15 amino acids. The germline CDR1 and CDR2 sequences are KGHSH and LQKENI. For the CDR3, the DNA is TGTGCCAGCTCAGTACTAGCGGCTAGCACAGATACGCAGTATTTT. This gives the protein CASSVLAASTDTQYF.

The J gene is TRBJ2-1, the V gene TRBV18, with D possibly TRBD1 on 5 matching bases. CDR3 length equals 17 residues. The germline V gene has CDR1 KGHSH and CDR2 LQKENI. Trimming pared 2 bases from V and 5 bases from J, leaving 19 bases between. The DNA of the CDR3 is TGTGCCAGCTCACCAAGTATCAATTTCGACAGAAACAATGAGCAGTTCTTC. This translates into CASSPSINFDRNNEQFF.

A word on this clone: The junction shows a germline mismatch at one end, possibly a read error. V is TRBV30 and J is TRBJ2-7; 8 nucleotides align to TRBD2. CDR1 and CDR2 (germline): GTSNPN, SVGIG (reference sequence). The CDR3 has 14 amino acids. CDR3: CAWRPLAATYGQYF. For the CDR3, the DNA is TGTGCCTGGAGACCACTAGCGGCTACCTACGGGCAGTACTTC. Supplemented by reference TRBV30 and TRBJ2-7, the full variable domain reads SQTIHQWPATLVQPVGSPLSLECTVEGTSNPNLYWYRQAAGRGLQLLFYSVGIGQISSEVPQNLSASRPQDRQFILSSKKLLLSDSGFYLCAWRPLAATYGQYFGPGTRLTVT.

The chain is built from TRBV6-1 and TRBJ2-7, with D possibly being TRBD1 or TRBD2 (5 bases each). Germline-derived CDR1 and CDR2 are MNHNS and SASEGT. The CDR3 loop spans 14 amino acids. The V end was cut by 6 bases, the J end by 4 bases, with 16 bases between. CDR3 bases: TGTGCCAGCAGCCCCGGGACGACCCCTTACGAGCAGTACTTC. Its translation: CASSPGTTPYEQYF.